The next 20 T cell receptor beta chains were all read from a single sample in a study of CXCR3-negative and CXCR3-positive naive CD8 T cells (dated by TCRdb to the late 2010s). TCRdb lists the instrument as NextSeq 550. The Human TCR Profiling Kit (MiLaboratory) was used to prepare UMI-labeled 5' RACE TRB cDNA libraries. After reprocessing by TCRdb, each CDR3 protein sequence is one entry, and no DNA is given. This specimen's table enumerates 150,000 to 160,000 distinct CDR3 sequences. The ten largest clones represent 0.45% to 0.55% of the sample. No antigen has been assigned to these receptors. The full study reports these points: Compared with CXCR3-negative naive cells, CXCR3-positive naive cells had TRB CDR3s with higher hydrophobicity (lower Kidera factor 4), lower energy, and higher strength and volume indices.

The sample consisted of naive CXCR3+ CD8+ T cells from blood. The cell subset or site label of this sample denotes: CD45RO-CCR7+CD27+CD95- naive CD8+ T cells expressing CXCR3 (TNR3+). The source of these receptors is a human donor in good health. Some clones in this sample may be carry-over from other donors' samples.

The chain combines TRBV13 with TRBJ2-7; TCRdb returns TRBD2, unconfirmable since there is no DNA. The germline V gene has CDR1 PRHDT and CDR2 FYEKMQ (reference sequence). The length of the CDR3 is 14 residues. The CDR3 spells CASSSRLAGYEQYF.

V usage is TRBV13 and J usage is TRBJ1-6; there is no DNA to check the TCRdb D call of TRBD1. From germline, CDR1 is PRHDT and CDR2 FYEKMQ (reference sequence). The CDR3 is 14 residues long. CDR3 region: CASSLLRGGSPLHF.

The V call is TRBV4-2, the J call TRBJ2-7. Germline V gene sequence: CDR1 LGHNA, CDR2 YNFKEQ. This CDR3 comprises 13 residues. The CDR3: CASSQDLEGWQYF.

CDR3 sequence reads: CASSSTASGGWTDTQYF. The chain couples TRBV12-3 or TRBV12-4 to TRBJ2-3; TCRdb picks TRBD2, but there is no DNA to check that call. There are 17 residues in the CDR3.

CDR3 amino acids: CASSYSISRAGSNTGELFF. The chain links TRBV6-2 or TRBV6-3 to TRBJ2-2; TCRdb calls TRBD2, which cannot be checked without DNA. The CDR3 has 19 residues. CDR1 and CDR2 (germline): MNHEY, SVGEGT.

The CDR3 sequence is CAWSGEDYGYTF. The rearrangement links TRBV30 to TRBJ1-2. The CDR3 covers 12 residues. Germline V gene data show CDR1 as GTSNPN and CDR2 as SVGIG (reference sequence).

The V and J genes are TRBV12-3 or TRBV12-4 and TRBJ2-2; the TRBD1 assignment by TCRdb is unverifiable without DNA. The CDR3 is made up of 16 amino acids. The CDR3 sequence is CASSLEGGPRVGELFF.

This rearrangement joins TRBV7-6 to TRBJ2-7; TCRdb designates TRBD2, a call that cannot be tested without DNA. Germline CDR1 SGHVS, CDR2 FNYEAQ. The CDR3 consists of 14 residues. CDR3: CASSFGAGGDEQYF.

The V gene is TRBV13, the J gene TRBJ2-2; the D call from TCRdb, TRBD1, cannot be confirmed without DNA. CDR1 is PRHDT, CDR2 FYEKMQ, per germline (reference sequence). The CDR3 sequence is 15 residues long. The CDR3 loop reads CASTPTGANTGELFF.

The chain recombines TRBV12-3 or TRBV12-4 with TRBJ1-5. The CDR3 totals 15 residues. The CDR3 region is CASSFSGTGNQPQHF.

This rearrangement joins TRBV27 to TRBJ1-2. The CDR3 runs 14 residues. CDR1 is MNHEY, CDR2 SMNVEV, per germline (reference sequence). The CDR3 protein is CASRPTGLLYGYTF.

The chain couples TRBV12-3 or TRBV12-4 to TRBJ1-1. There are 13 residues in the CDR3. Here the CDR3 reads CASSLGGNPRAFF.

The CDR3 sequence: CASSAGLGISNYGYTF. J is TRBJ1-2 and V is TRBV6-5. The germline V gene has CDR1 MNHEY and CDR2 SVGAGI. There are 16 residues in the CDR3.

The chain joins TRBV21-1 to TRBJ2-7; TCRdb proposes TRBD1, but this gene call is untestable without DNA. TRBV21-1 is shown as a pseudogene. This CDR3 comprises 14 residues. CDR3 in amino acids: CASRTGGYEDEQYF.

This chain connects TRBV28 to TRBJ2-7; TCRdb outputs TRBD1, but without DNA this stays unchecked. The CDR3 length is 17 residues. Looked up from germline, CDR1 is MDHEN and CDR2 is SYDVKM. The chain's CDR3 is CASSTRVGASPSYEQYF. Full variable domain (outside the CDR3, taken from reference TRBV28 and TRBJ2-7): DVKVTQSSRYLVKRTGEKVFLECVQDMDHENMFWYRQDPGLGLRLIYFSYDVKMKEKGDIPEGYSVSREKKERFSLILESASTNQTSMYLCASSTRVGASPSYEQYFGPGTRLTVT.

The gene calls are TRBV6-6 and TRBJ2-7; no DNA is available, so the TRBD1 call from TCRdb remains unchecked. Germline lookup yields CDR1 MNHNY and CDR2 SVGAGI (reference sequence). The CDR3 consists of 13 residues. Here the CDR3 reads CASSLDRPYEQYF.

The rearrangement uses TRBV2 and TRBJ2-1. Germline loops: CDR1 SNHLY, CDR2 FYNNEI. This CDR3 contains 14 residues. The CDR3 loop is CASSDQGPYNEQFF.

The CDR3 sequence is CASSYHRQETQYF. The rearrangement joins TRBV6-5 to TRBJ2-5. The CDR3 sequence is 13 residues long. The germline V gene has CDR1 MNHEY and CDR2 SVGAGI.

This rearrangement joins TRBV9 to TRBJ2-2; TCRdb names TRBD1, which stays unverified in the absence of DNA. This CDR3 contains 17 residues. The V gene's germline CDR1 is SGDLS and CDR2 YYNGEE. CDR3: CASSVAVQGLNTGELFF.

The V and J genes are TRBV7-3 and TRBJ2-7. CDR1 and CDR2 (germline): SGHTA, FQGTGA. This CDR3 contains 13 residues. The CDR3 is CASSFGTAAEQYF.